The present TCR beta chain was sequenced within a study of blood T cells in healthy people across ages. Findings of the study overall: Investigators treated diversity estimates from one million T cells as underestimates.

The CDR3 spans 15 residues. Germline V gene data show CDR1 as SGHKS and CDR2 as YYEKEE (reference sequence). Trimming stripped 2 bases from V and 2 bases from J, with 11 bases between. Sample-barcoded 5' priming and a J-beta primer mix drove a second PCR of roughly 6 to 12 cycles. MiXCR was run by TCRdb on the 5' RACE reads, yielding one entry per CDR3 protein. The table records about 1,800,000 distinct CDR3 sequences, 28% of them present only once. Details on this clonotype: Its antigen is currently unknown.

The genes are TRBV5-5 and TRBJ2-1, with D unclear. Sequencing was done on a sample of blood. The receptor's source is a woman aged 25-40 years in good health. Here the CDR3 DNA reads TGTGCCAGCAGCTTCCCCGATAGCCCCTACAATGAGCAGTTCTTC. Protein: CASSFPDSPYNEQFF.